This TCR beta chain was identified in a study of CD8+ T cells in alopecia areata. Study in general: After 6 to 18 months of tofacitinib, follow-up continued 6 months off drug.

cDNA reverse transcribed from extracted RNA served as the sequencing template. Some clones are missing from TCRdb's copy, which holds only in-frame ones; the method was immunoSEQ multiplex PCR. In the table there are about 290,000 clones, 58% of which are singletons. Study observations and caveats: Uncertain still, given a single nonresponder, is whether baseline CD8+ expansion links to response. Alopecia totalis/universalis scalp especially showed more expanded CD8+ clones than normal scalp.

CDR1 is SGHAT, CDR2 FQNNGV, per germline. CDR3 length: 15 amino acids. The V end lost 0 bases, the J end lost 3 bases, and 12 bases lay between the germline ends. Treatment: oral pan-JAK inhibitor, 5-10 mg twice daily. Notes on this clone: Its antigen is undetermined.

The specimen was CD4+ T cells sorted from blood, collected at week 24, from a patient treated with tofacitinib. This chain connects TRBV11-2 to TRBJ2-7; weak D call: TRBD1 (6 bases). The clonotype was recovered from a human donor with alopecia areata. CDR3 in DNA: TGTGCCAGCAGCTTAGAGCTGGGGGCGAACTACGAGCAGTACTTC. It translates to CASSLELGANYEQYF.